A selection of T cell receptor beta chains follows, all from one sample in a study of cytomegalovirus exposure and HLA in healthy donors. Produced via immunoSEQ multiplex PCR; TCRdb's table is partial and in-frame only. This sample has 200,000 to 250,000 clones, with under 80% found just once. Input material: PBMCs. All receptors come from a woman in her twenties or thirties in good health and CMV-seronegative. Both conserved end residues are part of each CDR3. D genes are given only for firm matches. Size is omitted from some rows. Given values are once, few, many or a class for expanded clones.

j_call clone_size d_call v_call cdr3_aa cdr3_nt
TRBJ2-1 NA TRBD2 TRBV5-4 CASSTKLAISYNEQFF TGTGCCAGCAGCACGAAACTAGCGATATCCTACAATGAGCAGTTCTTC
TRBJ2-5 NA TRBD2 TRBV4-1 CASSPPPTSGETQYF TGCGCCAGCAGCCCTCCCCCGACTAGCGGAGAGACCCAGTACTTC
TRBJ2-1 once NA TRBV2 CASMTDVGGGAEFF NA
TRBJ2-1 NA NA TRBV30 CAWSVAGGALF NA
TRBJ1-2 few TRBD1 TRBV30 CAWSAQGGYNVGYNF TGTGCCTGGAGCGCACAAGGGGGCTATAACGTGGGCTACAACTTC
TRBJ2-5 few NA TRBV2 CASSSGVETQYF TGTGCCAGCAGTTCAGGGGTGGAGACCCAGTACTTC
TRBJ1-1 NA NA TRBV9 CASSVASRMNTEAFF TGTGCCAGCAGCGTAGCCTCCCGTATGAACACTGAAGCTTTCTTT
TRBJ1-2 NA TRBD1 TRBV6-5 CASSYRDRGPGYGYTF TGTGCCAGCAGTTACAGGGACAGGGGGCCCGGCTATGGCTACACCTTC
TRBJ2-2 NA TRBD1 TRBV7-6 CASSARGQGMKTGELFF TGTGCCAGCAGCGCGAGGGGACAGGGGATGAAAACCGGGGAGCTGTTTTTT
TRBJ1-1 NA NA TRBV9 CASSVNRTEAFF TGTGCCAGCAGCGTTAATCGCACTGAAGCTTTCTTT
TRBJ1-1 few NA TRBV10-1 CASSSGLNTEAFF TGCGCCAGCAGTTCAGGGTTGAACACTGAAGCTTTCTTT